This T cell receptor beta chain is drawn from a study of T cell responses to AZD1222 COVID-19 vaccine (dated by TCRdb to the early 2020s). Background for the entire study: A total of under 250 trial participants underwent TCR sequencing, of whom roughly 210 had received two doses of AZD1222 and roughly 26 had received two doses of the MenACWY control vaccine. Trial participants were enrolled by age into subgroups of 18-55, 56-69 and 70-plus years, and about 150, 27 and 61 TCR-sequenced participants, respectively, were included in these subgroups.

Broader findings and caveats from the paper: Reportedly, almost half of the unique spike-specific TCRs recognized epitopes lying outside the regions that are mutated in the B.1.351 and B.1.1.7 variants. A significant rise in spike-specific TCR breadth and depth was observed after two AZD1222 doses relative to day 0 and relative to MenACWY recipients. Most participants were white British and females outnumbered males, and the authors suggested that clonal diversity may have been underestimated. Because no samples from the day 14 peak response were available, repertoires could be characterized only after the peak T cell response. Conclusions about previously exposed vaccinees were limited because only six AZD1222 recipients were SARS-CoV-2 seropositive at baseline. CD4 TCRs associated with the vaccine covered the entire spike protein, and the dominant responses were in regions 160-218 and 743-854. In the small 56-69-year group, the increase in depth fell short of significance, most likely because of low power.

V sheds 6 bases and J sheds 7 bases, leaving 10 bases between their ends. The germline V gene (reference sequence) provides CDR1 GTSNPN and CDR2 SVGIG. The CDR3 sequence holds 11 residues, the cysteine and phenylalanine included. Just CDR3 DNA is preserved here, 33 bases in frame from base 1. The CDR3 regions of human TCRbeta chains were analyzed by immunosequencing. Processing in the source paper ran as follows. Repertoire TCRs were matched against a reference library of SARS-CoV-2-specific TCRs generated with the MIRA antigen-specificity platform. Breadth meant the fraction of unique TCRs that were SARS-CoV-2-associated, whereas depth meant the fraction of total T cells that were SARS-CoV-2-associated. Using the MIRA data, each spike-specific TCR was assigned both to the spike region to which the TCR was reactive and to a CD4 or CD8 class. Log10-transformed breadth and depth values were compared by one-way ANOVA with Sidak's multiple comparisons tests. Entries here come from immuneACCESS through TCRdb and include only in-frame sequences with V and J called. Some clones fail to appear in such tables; in the studies checked, an unresolved V gene covers under half of the shortfall, and the cause of the remainder is unknown. V and J calls and clone size follow that table, whereas D and trimming were derived from the DNA. This sample lists around 140,000 clones; about 82% were detected once. The ten most abundant clones make up 7.9% of the sample.

The sample's time point label, decoded: about 28 days (+/-7) after the second vaccine dose. In the paper's terms, the treatment or condition label means: meningococcal conjugate vaccine given as trial control. The vaccinee samples were drawn from two UK trials, COV001 and COV002, one of which was a single-blind randomized controlled phase 2/3 trial testing AZD1222 (ChAdOx1 nCoV-19) in healthy adults. Trial participant PBMC samples were collected at day 0 and day 28 after the second dose for TCRbeta chain sequencing. The table lists this clone with a few counts. Its recognized antigen is unknown. Base qualities were left out, and no much larger clone turns up one base away.

The rearrangement joined TRBV30 to TRBJ1-3; the D gene is perhaps TRBD1, from 5 matching bases. The clonotype was recovered from an adult who received the MenACWY meningococcal vaccine as a control. Source: peripheral blood, taken 28 days after the second dose of the MenACWY control vaccine. The sequenced DNA is TGTGCCTGCGGCAGGGCTAACACCATATATTTT. Protein translation: CACGRANTIYF.